This T cell receptor beta chain was sequenced in a study of human T cells and chemical hapten exposure. Study-level points and caveats: The presence of alopecia in the donors means their immune response may differ from healthy people's. Expanded TCRs created a significantly greater count of big CDR3 similarity clusters than controls did. TCRs exceeding a frequency of 1 in 1000 stayed unchanged under DPC sensitization.

The V and J ends lost 4 bases and 7 bases respectively, with 29 bases between them. Looked up from germline, CDR1 is LGHNA and CDR2 is YNFKEQ. The CDR3 spans 18 residues. Notes on this clonotype: Its antigen is unknown.

TCRdb re-called the RACE reads through MiXCR, storing one row per CDR3 protein. This table holds around 100,000 distinct CDR3 sequences, roughly 11% found once. Time point specified: patch test 2, 6 weeks after DPC sensitization. Treatment defined: therapeutic diphenylcyclopropenone sensitization with weekly scalp DPC. Total RNA was isolated from whole blood that had not been fractionated. The chain carries TRBV4-2 and TRBJ2-7, with D maybe TRBD2 (8 bases). The receptor was derived from a woman aged 40-49 years with alopecia areata. Some clones in this sample may be carry-over from other donors' samples. Sequencing was performed on whole blood, taken in connection with sensitization to the hapten diphenylcyclopropenone (DPC). The CDR3 nucleotides are TGTGCCAGCAGCCCGCAAACAGGGGAGCGAGCGGGAGTGAAGGAGCAGTACTTC. Translated: CASSPQTGERAGVKEQYF.